This entry lists 11 T cell receptor beta chains sequenced from one sample in a study of blood T cell repertoires in COVID-19. Sequenced by immunoSEQ multiplex PCR; TCRdb stores in-frame clones only, minus some. The sample has 240,000 or so clones, around 80% seen once. Material for sequencing was peripheral blood. These receptors all come from a woman aged 18-35 years with acute or convalescent COVID-19.

V and J are TRBV30 and TRBJ1-6; 7 bases fit TRBD1. Trimming removed 4 bases from V and 0 bases from J; junction bases left unmatched: 9. Germline lookup yields CDR1 GTSNPN and CDR2 SVGIG (reference sequence). The CDR3 is made up of 17 amino acids. The CDR3 sequence: CAWTWDRTSSYNSPLHF. The CDR3 DNA is TGTGCCTGGACGTGGGACAGAACAAGCTCCTATAATTCACCCCTCCACTTT.

V is TRBV18 and J is TRBJ2-2; tentative D call: TRBD1 (6 bases). The CDR3 has 13 amino acids. The germline gives CDR1 KGHSH, CDR2 LQKENI. V was pared by 2 bases and J by 7 bases, with 8 bases between. CDR3 sequence reads: CASSPGTLGELFF. CDR3 sequence (DNA): TGTGCCAGCTCACCAGGGACACTCGGGGAGCTGTTTTTT.

The chain recombines TRBV5-3 with TRBJ2-6; 7 nucleotides align to TRBD1. TRBV5-3 has ORF status, its function being uncertain. V gave up 3 bases and J gave up 4 bases; unmatched junction bases: 10. The CDR3 runs 17 residues. The CDR3, as DNA: TGTGCCAGAAGCTCGGGACAGCCTACAACGGGGGCCAACGTCCTGACTTTC. It translates to CARSSGQPTTGANVLTF.

About this clone itself: Mismatch with germline at one junction end may stem from a read error. The chain is built from TRBV7-7 and TRBJ2-1, with 9 bases fitting TRBD1. Germline CDR1 is SSHAT and CDR2 is FNYEAQ (reference sequence). CDR3 length: 16 residues. In DNA, the CDR3 is TGTGCTAGCAGCTTAGTTCCGGGACAGGGTTACAATGAGCAGTTCTTC. The encoded protein is CASSLVPGQGYNEQFF.

The chain links TRBV7-3 to TRBJ2-1, with D tentatively TRBD1 (6 bases). Germline CDR1 SGHTA, CDR2 FQGTGA. The V end was cut by 5 bases, the J end by 4 bases, with 12 bases between. The CDR3 runs to 14 residues. CDR3 DNA: TGTGCCAGCAGCGCTGGACAGATATACAATGAGCAGTTCTTC. Protein sequence: CASSAGQIYNEQFF.

J is TRBJ1-5 and V is TRBV15, with TRBD1 matching 7 bases. This CDR3 comprises 15 residues. Germline-derived CDR1 and CDR2 are LNHNV and YYDKDF (reference sequence). Trimming removed 5 bases from V and 2 bases from J; junction bases left unmatched: 6. CDR3 bases: TGTGCCACCAGCTGGGGTCAGGGGGGCAATCAGCCCCAGCATTTT. As protein: CATSWGQGGNQPQHF.

The V gene is TRBV7-8, the J gene TRBJ1-2; 10 bases align to TRBD1. There are 15 residues in the CDR3. CDR1 SGHVS and CDR2 FQNEAQ come from the germline V gene. The J segment lost 6 bases and the V segment lost 5 bases, leaving 9 bases of the junction unmatched. The CDR3 loop reads CASSPIDRGQDGYTF. Written as DNA, the CDR3 is TGTGCCAGCAGCCCTATAGACAGGGGGCAGGATGGCTACACCTTC.

The gene calls are TRBV7-2 and TRBJ2-1, with a tentative D call TRBD2 (5 bases). Trimming took 0 bases from V and 8 from J, leaving 11 bases between them. This CDR3 region has 14 residues. The germline CDR1 and CDR2 sequences are SGHTA and FQGNSA. CDR3 sequence reads: CASSLAYGIDEQFF. In nucleotides, the CDR3 is TGTGCCAGCAGCTTAGCGTACGGGATCGATGAGCAGTTCTTC.

The DNA of the CDR3 is TGCGCCAGCAGTGCCGGCCTAGCGGGAGGAATATCAGATACGCAGTATTTT. It encodes CASSAGLAGGISDTQYF. V gene TRBV10-1 combines with J gene TRBJ2-3; 11 bases are a match to TRBD2. Germline V CDR1 and CDR2: WNHNN, SYGVQD (reference sequence). The CDR3 spans 17 residues. The V segment lost 4 bases and the J segment 4 bases; nucleotides outside the gene matches: 10.

The chain recombines TRBV4-1 with TRBJ1-2; D call uncertain. Trimming took 0 bases from V and 2 from J, leaving 13 bases between them. Germline loops: CDR1 MGHRA, CDR2 YSYEKL. The CDR3 extends over 16 amino acids. CDR3 loop: CASSQDRWGANYGYTF. In DNA, the CDR3 is TGCGCCAGCAGCCAAGATCGTTGGGGAGCGAACTATGGCTACACCTTC.

J is TRBJ2-2 and V is TRBV12-2; TRBD2, as called in the table, went unchecked against the DNA. TRBV12-2 is labeled a pseudogene. CDR3 size: 16 residues. The CDR3 bases are TGTGCAAGTCGCAACCCGGGACTAGCGGGATCCGGGGAGCTGTTTTTT. Translated: CASRNPGLAGSGELFF.